Listed below are T cell receptor beta chains from one sample, sequenced in a study of beta chain features in type 1 diabetes. Here immunoSEQ multiplex PCR was the method, and the copy in TCRdb shows in-frame clones only, minus some. The table includes roughly 50,000 clones, roughly two fifths detected once. Sequencing input: Tregs from blood. These receptors were obtained from a man aged 25 to 45 with type 1 diabetes. Both conserved end residues are part of each CDR3. D genes are given only for firm matches. Clone size appears in some rows only: once, few, many, or a class for an expanded clone.

d_gene	j_gene	abundance	v_gene	CDR3nt	CDR3aa
TRBD2	TRBJ2-7	once	TRBV5-1	TGCGCCAGCAGCCCGGAGGCTAGCGGGAGGTACGAGCAGTACTTC	CASSPEASGRYEQYF
TRBD2	TRBJ2-7	.	TRBV4-1	TGCGCCAGCAGCCAAGATTCGACTAGCGGAGGATTCTACGAGCAGTACTTC	CASSQDSTSGGFYEQYF
.	TRBJ2-3	.	TRBV7-9	TGTGCCAGCAGCTTCTTAAAAGCGGGTTCAACAGATACGCAGTATTTT	CASSFLKAGSTDTQYF
.	TRBJ2-2	.	TRBV5-1	TGCGCCAGACCAGCGACCGGGGCCGGGGAGCTGTTTTTT	CARPATGAGELFF
TRBD2	TRBJ2-3	few	TRBV7-3	TGTGCCAGCAGCCCGGCGGGGGGCGTACTAAACTTAAGGACGCAGTATTTT	CASSPAGGVLNLRTQYF
TRBD1	TRBJ2-3	.	TRBV7-2	TGTGCCAGCAGCTCCCCAGGGGGCTTCTCAGATACGCAGTATTTT	CASSSPGGFSDTQYF
TRBD2	TRBJ2-1	few	TRBV2	TGTGCCACCGCGGGGGGGCCTGCTAGCAATGAGCAGTTCTTC	CATAGGPASNEQFF
TRBD1	TRBJ2-7	once	TRBV9	TGTGCCAGCAGCGCAACAGGGGCCTCCTTTGGGGAGCAGTACTTC	CASSATGASFGEQYF
.	TRBJ2-3	few	TRBV19	TGTGCCAGTAGTGGGCGAGCGGGCACAGATACGCAGTATTTT	CASSGRAGTDTQYF
TRBD2	TRBJ2-1	few	TRBV14	TGTGCCAGCAGCCAATTAGCGGGAGTGCAAAATGAGCAGTTCTTC	CASSQLAGVQNEQFF
.	TRBJ1-6	few	TRBV10-3	TGTGCCATCAGGGGAGAGATGATGACGAGCTCCTATAATTCACCCCTCCACTTT	CAIRGEMMTSSYNSPLHF